Presented here are 14 T cell receptor beta chains from one specimen sequenced in a study of T cell responses to AZD1222 COVID-19 vaccine. Measured with immunoSEQ multiplex PCR; TCRdb has only the in-frame clones, and not every one. The sample consists of about 120,000 clones, around 90% of them appearing once. The sample here was peripheral blood, taken 28 days after the second AZD1222 dose. The receptors shown here come from an adult who received the AZD1222 COVID-19 vaccine.

The chain employs TRBV19 and TRBJ1-6; no firm D call. V shed 6 bases and J shed 3 bases, with 12 bases lying between them. CDR3 size: 15 residues. The germline CDR1 and CDR2 sequences are LNHDA and SQIVND (reference sequence). The chain's CDR3 is CASSSLTDYNSPLHF. CDR3 nucleotide sequence: TGTGCCAGTAGCTCCTTGACGGACTATAATTCACCCCTCCACTTT.

This rearrangement joins TRBV18 to TRBJ2-2, with 7 bases identical to TRBD2. Germline lookup yields CDR1 KGHSH and CDR2 LQKENI. This CDR3 comprises 16 residues. V shed 2 bases, J shed 5 bases, and the junction held 8 bases outside the gene matches. The CDR3 region is CASSPVGGSRTGELFF. The CDR3 coding sequence is TGTGCCAGCTCACCAGTTGGCGGGAGTAGGACCGGGGAGCTGTTTTTT. Looking up the rest from reference TRBV18 and TRBJ2-2 gives the full variable domain: NAGVMQNPRHLVRRRGQEARLRCSPMKGHSHVYWYRQLPEEGLKFMVYLQKENIIDESGMPKERFSAEFPKEGPSILRIQQVVRGDSAAYFCASSPVGGSRTGELFFGEGSRLTVL.

The CDR3 here is CASSSEGLYNEQFF. The CDR3, as DNA: TGTGCCAGCAGCTCGGAGGGACTGTACAATGAGCAGTTCTTC. The rearrangement joins TRBV5-5 to TRBJ2-1, with D possibly TRBD2 on 6 matching bases. V gave up 3 bases and J gave up 4 bases, with 11 bases separating them. CDR1 is SGHKS and CDR2 is YYEKEE in the germline V gene (reference sequence). There are 14 residues in the CDR3.

The chain uses TRBV10-3 and TRBJ2-1, with 14 bases lining up with TRBD2. The trim removed 6 bases at V and 1 base at J, leaving 2 bases unmatched. CDR1 is ENHRY, CDR2 SYGVKD, per germline. CDR3 length: 16 amino acids. The CDR3 loop reads CAIRWTSGGSYNEQFF. The CDR3 nucleotides are TGTGCCATCAGATGGACTAGCGGGGGGTCCTACAATGAGCAGTTCTTC.

This chain joins TRBV19 and TRBJ2-2; TRBD1 matches at 9 bases. J was trimmed by 5 bases and V by 5 bases; bases with no gene match: 12. The CDR3 length is 17 residues. Germline-derived CDR1 and CDR2 are LNHDA and SQIVND (reference sequence). CDR3: CASSLYSDRGRTGELFF. CDR3 sequence (DNA): TGTGCCAGTAGTCTCTATTCTGACAGGGGGAGAACCGGGGAGCTGTTTTTT.

The rearrangement joins TRBV4-3 to TRBJ2-1; the D is unclear. CDR3 size: 15 residues. Germline V gene lookup returns CDR1 LGHNA and CDR2 YSLEER. V was trimmed by 0 bases and J by 2 bases, leaving 8 bases between them. CDR3: CASSQDSPPYNEQFF. The CDR3 nucleotides are TGCGCCAGCAGCCAAGATAGTCCCCCCTACAATGAGCAGTTCTTC.

The chain uses TRBV30 and TRBJ1-6; D remains unclear. Germline V gene lookup returns CDR1 GTSNPN and CDR2 SVGIG (reference sequence). V was clipped by 3 bases and J by 0 bases, with 6 bases between them. This CDR3 region has 14 residues. The CDR3 spells CAWSDYSYNSPLHF. The DNA for the CDR3 is TGTGCCTGGAGCGACTACTCCTATAATTCACCCCTCCACTTT.

This sequence joins TRBV25-1 and TRBJ1-6; no reliable D call. The germline CDR1 and CDR2 sequences are MGHDK and SYGVNS. The CDR3 length is 14 residues. The ends were cut back, 7 bases at V and 2 bases at J, with 9 bases in the middle. The chain's CDR3 is CASTRQAYNSPLHF. The CDR3 DNA follows: TGTGCCAGCACCCGGCAGGCCTATAATTCACCCCTCCACTTT.

The chain recombines TRBV9 with TRBJ2-1, with a weak D call TRBD2 (5 bases). Trimming took off 6 bases at V and 4 bases at J, with 17 bases between the two ends. Germline V gives CDR1 SGDLS, CDR2 YYNGEE. The CDR3 totals 15 residues. CDR3 sequence: CASTALGATYNEQFF. In DNA, the CDR3 is TGTGCCAGCACCGCGTTGGGAGCGACTTACAATGAGCAGTTCTTC.

The chain recombines TRBV9 with TRBJ1-1; tentative D call: TRBD1 (6 bases). V was cut by 4 bases and J by 4 bases, with 23 bases left in between. Germline CDR1 SGDLS, CDR2 YYNGEE. This CDR3 has 17 amino acids. The CDR3 DNA is TGTGCCAGCAGCACGCAGGGATGGACAGTTAGAGGCACTGAAGCTTTCTTT. Amino acid sequence: CASSTQGWTVRGTEAFF.

This rearrangement joins TRBV30 to TRBJ2-7, with D unclear. Deletions cut 3 bases from V and 6 bases from J, with 12 bases between. Germline V lookup: CDR1 GTSNPN, CDR2 SVGIG (reference sequence). This CDR3 has 12 residues. The CDR3 region is CAWSPLASEQYF. DNA for the CDR3: TGTGCCTGGAGCCCCCTGGCGAGCGAGCAGTACTTC.

The V and J genes are TRBV7-2 and TRBJ1-5; D uncertain. The CDR3 length is 16 residues. V was cut by 2 bases and J by 0 bases, with 11 bases left in between. Per the germline V gene, CDR1 is SGHTA and CDR2 is FQGNSA. Here the CDR3 DNA reads TGTGCCAGCAGCTTATATTTCCGGGTTAGCAATCAGCCCCAGCATTTT. Translating it yields CASSLYFRVSNQPQHF.

V usage is TRBV19 and J usage is TRBJ2-7; 7 positions match TRBD1. V gave up 5 bases and J gave up 3 bases; unmatched junction bases: 4. The length of the CDR3 is 13 residues. Germline CDR1 is LNHDA and CDR2 is SQIVND (reference sequence). In nucleotides, the CDR3 is TGTGCCAGTAGTGGGGACAGCTACTACGAGCAGTACTTC. The encoded protein is CASSGDSYYEQYF.

V gene TRBV14 combines with J gene TRBJ1-1; D is perhaps TRBD1 (5 bases). Looked up from germline, CDR1 is SGHDN and CDR2 is FVKESK. Trimming pared 1 base from V and 9 bases from J, leaving 15 bases between. The CDR3 extends over 14 amino acids. CDR3 nucleotide sequence: TGTGCCAGCAGCCAAGCGGGAGCAGGGAGGAAAGCTTTCTTT. Translated, it gives CASSQAGAGRKAFF.